What follows are 17 T cell receptor beta chains derived from one specimen sequenced in a study of radiotherapy plus CTLA-4 blockade in lung cancer (dated by TCRdb to the late 2010s). The protocol used for the library was the immunoSEQ multiplex PCR assay. Not all clones reach the TCRdb copy of this immuneACCESS table, which keeps in-frame sequences only. Checked studies attribute under half of the gap to unresolved V genes and leave the rest unexplained. This sample holds 35,000 to 50,000 clones; approximately 73% were observed only once. The ten largest make up around 3.3% of the sample. Material: peripheral blood, obtained from a patient treated with radiotherapy plus ipilimumab. The receptor source for this set is a human donor with non-small cell lung cancer who had a complete response to radiotherapy plus ipilimumab.

CDR3 in amino acids: CASSPGPQGSANEKLFF. In nucleotides, the CDR3 is TGCGCCAGCAGCCCCGGCCCCCAGGGATCGGCTAATGAAAAACTGTTTTTT. This sequence joins TRBV4-1 and TRBJ1-4, with a weak D call TRBD1 (5 bases). Germline CDR1 reads MGHRA; CDR2 reads YSYEKL. V shed 4 bases and J shed 3 bases, with 18 bases lying between them. The CDR3 has 17 residues.

The gene calls are TRBV11-2 and TRBJ2-3; TRBD1 aligns across 7 bases. The CDR3 consists of 17 residues. Losses at the gene ends were 2 bases for V and 5 bases for J; bases not matched to a gene: 13. The germline CDR1 and CDR2 sequences are SGHAT and FQNNGV. CDR3 nucleotides: TGTGCCAGCAGCTTACGACAAGGGACAGAGTATGGAGATACGCAGTATTTT. It translates to CASSLRQGTEYGDTQYF.

The rearrangement joins TRBV27 to TRBJ1-1; 8 positions agree with TRBD1. CDR1 MNHEY and CDR2 SMNVEV come from the germline V gene (reference sequence). This CDR3 is built from 14 residues. The V gene end was trimmed by 6 bases and the J gene end by 2 bases; junction bases not matched to a gene: 5. The CDR3 is CASRLTGVNTEAFF. The DNA of the CDR3 is TGTGCCAGCAGATTGACAGGGGTCAACACTGAAGCTTTCTTT.

The chain's CDR3 is CASSTLDNNEQFF. The CDR3 DNA is TGTGCCAGCAGTACACTAGACAACAATGAGCAGTTCTTC. The V call is TRBV27, the J call TRBJ2-1; tentatively, D is TRBD2 (5 bases). The V gene lost 5 bases and the J gene lost 5 bases, with 10 bases spanning the gap. CDR1 is MNHEY, CDR2 SMNVEV, per germline (reference sequence). The CDR3 extends over 13 amino acids.

The chain carries TRBV11-2 and TRBJ2-2; a weak D match, TRBD1 (6 bases). Trimming pared 5 bases from V and 4 bases from J, leaving 11 bases between. CDR3 length: 14 residues. The germline V gene encodes CDR1 SGHAT and CDR2 FQNNGV. The CDR3 DNA sequence: TGTGCCAGCAGCCATCGGACAGTCACCGGGGAGCTGTTTTTT. It codes for CASSHRTVTGELFF.

The chain is built from TRBV7-8 and TRBJ1-2; tentatively, D is TRBD1 (6 bases). Trimming removed 5 bases at V and 7 bases at J, with 26 bases between. The CDR3 length is 17 residues. The germline V gene has CDR1 SGHVS and CDR2 FQNEAQ. The CDR3 nucleotides are TGTGCCAGCAGCCCAAACAGGGTTCCCCACCTGACTCGTGGCTACACCTTC. Translated: CASSPNRVPHLTRGYTF.

V usage is TRBV29-1 and J usage is TRBJ2-1; 7 bases align to TRBD1. The CDR3 totals 13 residues. Trimming cost V 6 bases and J 3 bases; bases outside gene matches: 5. Germline V gene lookup returns CDR1 SQVTM and CDR2 ANQGSEA. CDR3 sequence reads: CSVDRADYNEQFF. The CDR3 DNA reads TGCAGCGTAGACAGGGCAGACTACAATGAGCAGTTCTTC.

The DNA of the CDR3 is TGTGCCAGCAGCCCGGGGGGCTCTGGGGCCAACGTCCTGACTTTC. Encoded protein: CASSPGGSGANVLTF. This rearrangement joins TRBV7-9 to TRBJ2-6; 7 nucleotides line up with TRBD2. J lost 0 bases, V lost 5 bases, and 1 base had no gene match. From germline, CDR1 is SEHNR and CDR2 FQNEAQ (reference sequence). The CDR3 extends over 15 amino acids.

J is TRBJ2-7 and V is TRBV29-1; D is unresolved. The V and J ends lost 1 base and 2 bases respectively, with 12 bases between them. Germline V gene sequence: CDR1 SQVTM, CDR2 ANQGSEA. The CDR3 runs to 14 residues. In DNA, the CDR3 is TGCAGCGTTGAAGTTTCGATCGGTCCCTACGAGCAGTACTTC. It translates to CSVEVSIGPYEQYF.

J is TRBJ2-1 and V is TRBV19; D not resolved. The germline V gene encodes CDR1 LNHDA and CDR2 SQIVND (reference sequence). The CDR3 sequence is 13 residues long. V lost 0 bases and J lost 8, with 8 bases in between. The CDR3 region has the DNA TGTGCCAGTAGTATAGATCGTCGGTATGAGCAGTTCTTC. It codes for CASSIDRRYEQFF.

This clone was seen more than once but under ten times. V is TRBV5-1 and J is TRBJ2-3; TRBD2 agrees at 10 bases. Germline V gene data show CDR1 as SGHRS and CDR2 as YFSETQ. CDR3 length: 17 amino acids. V lost 5 bases to trimming and J lost 5 bases; unmatched junction nucleotides: 14. CDR3 region: CASRTLLAGTQVDTQYF. The CDR3 DNA follows: TGCGCCAGCAGGACTTTACTAGCGGGGACCCAAGTAGATACGCAGTATTTT.

A few counts support this clone. J is TRBJ1-5 and V is TRBV10-3; D call uncertain. CDR3 size: 14 residues. Germline V CDR1 and CDR2: ENHRY, SYGVKD. Between the trimmed V and J ends, which lost 5 bases and 1 base, there was a span of 9 bases. The CDR3 coding sequence is TGTGCCATCAGTCGCGGGGAGAGCAATCAGCCCCAGCATTTT. It encodes CAISRGESNQPQHF.

This clone was observed a handful of times. Additional DNA sequences in this sample encode the identical CDR3. The chain carries TRBV2 and TRBJ2-2; 7 positions match TRBD1. Germline CDR1 SNHLY, CDR2 FYNNEI. The V and J ends lost 5 bases and 7 bases, in that order; junction bases with no gene match: 10. This CDR3 is built from 15 residues. The CDR3 bases are TGTGCCAGCAGTCTAACCCCCAGGGGGATCGGGGAGCTGTTTTTT. Its translation is CASSLTPRGIGELFF. The full variable domain, its missing parts supplied by reference TRBV2 and TRBJ2-2, is EPEVTQTPSHQVTQMGQEVILRCVPISNHLYFYWYRQILGQKVEFLVSFYNNEISEKSEIFDDQFSVERPDGSNFTLKIRSTKLEDSAMYFCASSLTPRGIGELFFGEGSRLTVL.

Points on this clone: Germline is not matched at one junction end, which may reflect a read error. The sample holds other DNA sequences that translate to the same CDR3. The gene calls are TRBV5-1 and TRBJ2-7, with D possibly being TRBD1 (5 bases). The CDR3 covers 13 residues. The germline V gene has CDR1 SGHRS and CDR2 YFSETQ. The CDR3 sequence: CASSFGRANEQYF. The CDR3 DNA follows: TGCGCCAGCAGCTTCGGCAGGGCCAACGAACAGTACTTC.

The V call is TRBV10-3, the J call TRBJ2-2, with 7 bases matching TRBD2. CDR3 length: 15 amino acids. Germline V gene lookup returns CDR1 ENHRY and CDR2 SYGVKD. J was trimmed by 7 bases and V by 0 bases; bases with no gene match: 5. The CDR3 here is CAISESSGENGELFF. The CDR3 region has the DNA TGTGCCATCAGTGAGTCGAGCGGGGAGAACGGGGAGCTGTTTTTT.

V gene TRBV7-2 combines with J gene TRBJ2-7; the match to TRBD2 covers 10 bases. The CDR3 has 15 residues. Germline-derived CDR1 and CDR2 are SGHTA and FQGNSA. With 7 bases clipped from V and 3 bases from J, the junction kept 9 bases outside the gene matches. The CDR3 spells CASTYRLAGNYEQYF. CDR3 nucleotides: TGTGCCAGCACCTACCGACTAGCGGGTAACTACGAGCAGTACTTC.

CDR3 sequence reads: CASSLRGSSGELFF. CDR3 bases: TGTGCCAGCAGTTTAAGGGGGAGCTCCGGGGAGCTGTTTTTT. This chain joins TRBV27 and TRBJ2-2; D might be TRBD1 (6 bases). The CDR3 is 14 amino acids. Germline CDR1 MNHEY, CDR2 SMNVEV (reference sequence). Trimming stripped 2 bases from V and 6 bases from J, with 10 bases between.